This passage covers 27 T cell receptor beta chains from one sample sequenced in a study of blood T cell repertoires in COVID-19. Produced via immunoSEQ multiplex PCR; TCRdb's table is partial and in-frame only. The table lists 250,000 to 400,000 clones, roughly 91% of them singletons. The specimen was peripheral blood. These receptors were collected from a man aged 50-60 years with active or convalescent COVID-19.

The V call is TRBV3-1 (or the pseudogene TRBV3-2), the J call TRBJ1-1; TRBD1 matches 9 bases. V gave up 5 bases and J gave up 11 bases; unmatched junction bases: 6. This CDR3 has 12 residues. Germline values: CDR1 LGHDT, CDR2 YNNKEL (reference sequence). The CDR3 coding sequence is TGTGCCAGCAGCAAGGGACAGGGTCAGGCTTTCTTT. This sequence encodes CASSKGQGQAFF.

The chain employs TRBV6-5 and TRBJ2-5; 7 bases align to TRBD2. V trimming: 6 bases; J trimming: 2 bases; junction bases outside the gene matches: 9. The CDR3 spans 15 residues. From germline, CDR1 is MNHEY and CDR2 SVGAGI. This chain's CDR3 is CASSPSGSGQETQYF. CDR3 in DNA: TGTGCCAGCAGCCCCTCAGGTAGCGGGCAAGAGACCCAGTACTTC.

The gene calls are TRBV7-6 and TRBJ2-1; tentatively, D is TRBD2 (5 bases). V gave up 2 bases and J gave up 5 bases, with 7 bases separating them. The CDR3 totals 13 residues. Germline values: CDR1 SGHVS, CDR2 FNYEAQ. This CDR3 reads CASSLSGNNEQFF. CDR3 nucleotide sequence: TGTGCCAGCAGCTTATCGGGAAACAATGAGCAGTTCTTC.

The chain is built from TRBV4-2 and TRBJ1-1; D unresolved. Germline V lookup: CDR1 LGHNA, CDR2 YNFKEQ. The ends were cut back, 2 bases at V and 1 base at J, with 11 bases in the middle. There are 15 residues in the CDR3. As DNA, the CDR3 is TGTGCCAGCAGCCAAACCTTCGGCGGGAACACTGAAGCTTTCTTT. Translating it yields CASSQTFGGNTEAFF.

This chain uses TRBV5-8 with TRBJ2-5, with 7 bases aligning to TRBD1. V was clipped by 0 bases and J by 1 base; unmatched bases: 0. The germline V gene encodes CDR1 SGHTS and CDR2 YDEGEE. The CDR3 is made up of 14 amino acids. The CDR3 sequence: CASSLGQGQETQYF. DNA for the CDR3: TGTGCCAGCAGCTTGGGACAGGGCCAAGAGACCCAGTACTTC.

The chain has TRBV5-1 and TRBJ2-5, with D maybe TRBD2 (6 bases). CDR1 is SGHRS, CDR2 YFSETQ, per germline. V lost 3 bases to trimming and J lost 5 bases, with 14 bases between them. The CDR3 has 14 residues. The CDR3 region is CASSSSESGETQYF. CDR3 DNA sequence: TGCGCCAGCAGCTCTAGCGAATCGGGGGAGACCCAGTACTTC. Based on the CDR3 plus reference TRBV5-1 and TRBJ2-5, the full variable domain is KAGVTQTPRYLIKTRGQQVTLSCSPISGHRSVSWYQQTPGQGLQFLFEYFSETQRNKGNFPGRFSGRQFSNSRSEMNVSTLELGDSALYLCASSSSESGETQYFGPGTRLLVL.

The gene calls are TRBV12-3 or TRBV12-4 and TRBJ2-5; 10 bases are a match to TRBD2. V was clipped by 8 bases and J by 2 bases; unmatched bases: 2. The CDR3 sequence is 13 residues long. The CDR3 spells CASGLAAQETQYF. In DNA form, the CDR3 reads TGTGCCAGCGGACTAGCGGCTCAAGAGACCCAGTACTTC.

The chain employs TRBV19 and TRBJ2-4; the match to TRBD2 covers 9 bases. Germline loops: CDR1 LNHDA, CDR2 SQIVND (reference sequence). The CDR3 has 16 residues. With V trimmed by 5 bases and J by 8 bases, 13 bases remained unmatched. CDR3 nucleotide sequence: TGTGCCAGTAGTCCCGGGTTAGCGGGAGAAGTGGACATTCAGTACTTC. This encodes CASSPGLAGEVDIQYF. The variable domain in full, completed from reference TRBV19 and TRBJ2-4, reads DGGITQSPKYLFRKEGQNVTLSCEQNLNHDAMYWYRQDPGQGLRLIYYSQIVNDFQKGDIAEGYSVSREKKESFPLTVTSAQKNPTAFYLCASSPGLAGEVDIQYFGAGTRLSVL.

The rearrangement links TRBV3-1 (or the pseudogene TRBV3-2) to TRBJ1-5; D is uncertain. Germline lookup yields CDR1 LGHDT and CDR2 YNNKEL (reference sequence). With 2 bases removed from V and 4 bases from J, the gap between germline ends came to 9 bases. The CDR3 is made up of 14 amino acids. The CDR3 sequence is CASSQTTSNQPQHF. The CDR3, as DNA: TGTGCCAGCAGCCAAACGACATCGAATCAGCCCCAGCATTTT.

The chain joins TRBV29-1 to TRBJ2-1; perhaps TRBD2 as D (6 bases). CDR1 is SQVTM and CDR2 is ANQGSEA in the germline V gene. The length of the CDR3 is 12 residues. V was cut by 4 bases and J by 4 bases, with 8 bases left in between. The CDR3, as DNA: TGCAGCGTTGGAGGGACTTACAATGAGCAGTTCTTC. Its protein product is CSVGGTYNEQFF.

This sequence joins TRBV12-3 or TRBV12-4 and TRBJ1-5; D gene unclear. Trimming shortened V by 4 bases and J by 2 bases, and 6 bases separated the two germline ends. The CDR3 extends over 13 amino acids. DNA for the CDR3: TGTGCCAGCAGTTACAGAGGCAATCAGCCCCAGCATTTT. Its protein is CASSYRGNQPQHF.

This sequence joins TRBV28 and TRBJ2-3; 11 bases fit TRBD2. Germline CDR1 is MDHEN and CDR2 is SYDVKM. This CDR3 has 14 amino acids. CDR3 amino acids: CANSGRAGTDTQYF. CDR3 sequence (DNA): TGTGCTAATAGCGGGAGGGCCGGAACAGATACGCAGTATTTT. Using reference TRBV28 and TRBJ2-3 for the parts outside the CDR3, the full variable domain is DVKVTQSSRYLVKRTGEKVFLECVQDMDHENMFWYRQDPGLGLRLIYFSYDVKMKEKGDIPEGYSVSREKKERFSLILESASTNQTSMYLCANSGRAGTDTQYFGPGTRLTVL.

The chain is built from TRBV4-1 and TRBJ2-1; 8 positions match TRBD2. The CDR3 runs to 18 residues. Germline V CDR1 and CDR2: MGHRA, YSYEKL. V lost 1 base to trimming and J lost 5 bases; unmatched junction nucleotides: 13. CDR3 loop: CASSQVLLLAGNHNEQFF. In DNA form, the CDR3 reads TGCGCCAGCAGCCAAGTTCTTTTGCTAGCGGGTAATCACAATGAGCAGTTCTTC.

This sequence joins TRBV6-2 or TRBV6-3 and TRBJ1-4; TRBD1 is a possible D gene (5 bases). The CDR3 consists of 12 residues. Germline CDR1 is MNHEY and CDR2 is SVGEGT. V lost 5 bases and J lost 8, with 9 bases in between. The CDR3 region has the DNA TGTGCCAGCAGTGACTACAGGGAAAAACTGTTTTTT. Translating it yields CASSDYREKLFF.

The rearrangement uses TRBV30 and TRBJ2-3; 7 nucleotides match TRBD2. The CDR3 covers 13 residues. The V gene's germline CDR1 is GTSNPN and CDR2 SVGIG (reference sequence). With V trimmed by 3 bases and J by 4 bases, 4 bases remained unmatched. The CDR3 DNA follows: TGTGCCTGGAGCGCGGGAGTAGCAGATACGCAGTATTTT. Its protein product is CAWSAGVADTQYF.

A single count supports this clone. The chain has TRBV18 and TRBJ2-3; a possible D gene is TRBD1 (5 bases). This CDR3 region has 16 residues. Per germline, CDR1 KGHSH and CDR2 LQKENI. Trimming pared 0 bases from V and 3 bases from J, leaving 13 bases between. CDR3 DNA: TGTGCCAGCTCACCACCGTTAGGGGTGGGAACAGATACGCAGTATTTT. This encodes CASSPPLGVGTDTQYF.

The chain couples TRBV2 to TRBJ2-7, with 9 bases aligning to TRBD2. The CDR3 consists of 13 residues. Per the germline V gene, CDR1 is SNHLY and CDR2 is FYNNEI. V trimming: 11 bases; J trimming: 6 bases; junction bases outside the gene matches: 11. As DNA, the CDR3 is TGTGCCCGAGGGATGGCGGGAGGGCTCGAGCAGTACTTC. It yields the protein CARGMAGGLEQYF.

V and J are TRBV3-1 (or the pseudogene TRBV3-2) and TRBJ1-1; D is unresolved. Germline CDR1 reads LGHDT; CDR2 reads YNNKEL (reference sequence). V was trimmed by 6 bases and J by 0 bases, leaving 8 bases between them. The CDR3 extends over 13 amino acids. This chain's CDR3 is CASRPTVNTEAFF. CDR3 nucleotide sequence: TGTGCCAGCAGGCCTACAGTGAACACTGAAGCTTTCTTT.

J is TRBJ1-6 and V is TRBV21-1. TRBV21-1 is marked as a pseudogene. The CDR3 totals 15 residues. The chain's CDR3 is CASSPLCGGDSPLHF. The CDR3 coding sequence is TGTGCCAGCAGCCCTCTTTGTGGAGGAGATTCACCCCTCCACTTT.

This chain links TRBV10-2 with TRBJ2-3, with no clear D. V shed 6 bases and J shed 0 bases, with 7 bases lying between them. The CDR3 has 13 amino acids. CDR1 and CDR2 (germline): WSHSY, SAAADI. The chain's CDR3 is CASRAPSTDTQYF. The CDR3 DNA reads as TGCGCCAGCAGGGCCCCCAGCACAGATACGCAGTATTTT.

The V call is TRBV28, the J call TRBJ1-5; D not certain. Per germline, CDR1 MDHEN and CDR2 SYDVKM. The CDR3 has 14 amino acids. The ends were cut back, 7 bases at V and 5 bases at J, with 15 bases in the middle. CDR3 DNA sequence: TGTGCCAGCAAACCCGGGAATCCGTATCAGCCCCAGCATTTT. It is translated as CASKPGNPYQPQHF.

The rearrangement uses TRBV6-6 and TRBJ1-5, with 8 bases matching TRBD1. The germline gives CDR1 MNHNY, CDR2 SVGAGI (reference sequence). The CDR3 length is 14 residues. V dropped 2 bases and J dropped 11; count of bases not matched to a gene: 8. This CDR3 is CASSYGTGGLAQHF. The CDR3 bases are TGTGCCAGCAGTTACGGGACAGGTGGTTTGGCCCAGCATTTT.

Only one count was recorded for this clone. The chain combines TRBV27 with TRBJ2-1; 8 bases are shared with TRBD1. This CDR3 spans 18 amino acids. From germline, CDR1 is MNHEY and CDR2 SMNVEV (reference sequence). With 6 bases clipped from V and 0 bases from J, the junction kept 13 bases outside the gene matches. CDR3: CASRKAGQAMSSYNEQFF. CDR3 coding DNA: TGTGCCAGCAGAAAGGCGGGACAGGCCATGAGCTCCTACAATGAGCAGTTCTTC.

The CDR3 protein is CASSLGLAEAYEQYF. The CDR3 bases are TGTGCCAGTAGTTTGGGACTAGCGGAGGCCTACGAGCAGTACTTC. The chain joins TRBV19 to TRBJ2-7; 11 bases align to TRBD2. The CDR3 is 15 amino acids. Trimming cost V 5 bases and J 2 bases; bases outside gene matches: 5. Germline assignment: CDR1 LNHDA and CDR2 SQIVND (reference sequence).

This chain connects TRBV5-1 to TRBJ2-3, with 12 bases aligning to TRBD2. From germline, CDR1 is SGHRS and CDR2 YFSETQ. The CDR3 covers 16 residues. J gave up 5 bases and V 7 bases, and 11 bases lay outside the gene matches. CDR3 residues: CASQTLAGGPLDTQYF. The CDR3 nucleotides read TGCGCCAGCCAGACTCTAGCGGGAGGGCCCTTAGATACGCAGTATTTT.

This chain joins TRBV28 and TRBJ1-1; D gene uncertain. The CDR3 extends over 13 amino acids. Germline loops: CDR1 MDHEN, CDR2 SYDVKM. The V gene lost 3 bases and the J gene lost 5 bases, with 10 bases spanning the gap. The DNA of the CDR3 is TGTGCCAGCAGTTTTGCCCCGGGGACTGAAGCTTTCTTT. Protein sequence: CASSFAPGTEAFF. The full variable domain, rest sourced from reference TRBV28 and TRBJ1-1, is DVKVTQSSRYLVKRTGEKVFLECVQDMDHENMFWYRQDPGLGLRLIYFSYDVKMKEKGDIPEGYSVSREKKERFSLILESASTNQTSMYLCASSFAPGTEAFFGQGTRLTVV.

This chain uses TRBV6-5 with TRBJ1-2; 8 positions match TRBD1. There are 15 residues in the CDR3. Germline lookup yields CDR1 MNHEY and CDR2 SVGAGI. Unmatched junction bases numbered 7, after V lost 0 bases and J lost 7 bases. The CDR3 DNA is TGTGCCAGCAGTTACTCGACGGCAGGGGGCGGTGGCTACACCTTC. Encoded protein: CASSYSTAGGGGYTF.